The rows below give T cell receptor beta chains drawn from one sample of a study of T cell changes during pregnancy in multiple sclerosis. Clones were read by immunoSEQ multiplex PCR, and TCRdb kept only the in-frame ones, dropping some. The sample records 30,000 or so clones, approximately 91% being singletons. The sequenced sample was CD8+ T cells from peripheral blood mononuclear cells, obtained after pregnancy. These receptors originate from a female donor with multiple sclerosis, enrolled in a pregnancy study. Each CDR3 is given with its conserved first and last residue. The D gene is left open where the match is weak. Clone size is given for some rows only: seen once, a few or many times, or a class if the clone is expanded.

clone_size: few
j_call: TRBJ2-1
d_call: TRBD2
v_call: TRBV6-1
cdr3_nt: TGTGCCAGCAGTGAAGTAGCGGGCTCCTACAATGAGCAGTTCTTC
cdr3_aa: CASSEVAGSYNEQFF

clone_size: .
j_call: TRBJ1-1
d_call: TRBD1
v_call: TRBV7-6
cdr3_nt: TGTGCCAGCAGCTTTGCCGGGACAGAAAAGAACACTGAAGCTTTCTTT
cdr3_aa: CASSFAGTEKNTEAFF

clone_size: .
j_call: TRBJ2-2
d_call: TRBD2
v_call: TRBV6-5
cdr3_nt: TGTGCCAGCAGTCCGGGACTAGCGGGAGGCGGGGAGCTGTTTTTT
cdr3_aa: CASSPGLAGGGELFF

clone_size: .
j_call: TRBJ2-2
d_call: .
v_call: TRBV6-5
cdr3_nt: TGTGCCAGCAGTTACCCCCCATTTACAGGGACCGGGGAGCTGTTTTTT
cdr3_aa: CASSYPPFTGTGELFF

clone_size: .
j_call: TRBJ2-7
d_call: TRBD2
v_call: TRBV15
cdr3_nt: TGTGCCACCAGCAGAGATTTGGCCACTAGCGGGAAGGACGAGCAGTACTTC
cdr3_aa: CATSRDLATSGKDEQYF

clone_size: .
j_call: TRBJ1-1
d_call: .
v_call: TRBV28
cdr3_nt: TGTGCCAGCAGTTTAGGGCTTGAAGCTTTCTTT
cdr3_aa: CASSLGLEAFF

clone_size: .
j_call: TRBJ2-7
d_call: .
v_call: TRBV5-1
cdr3_nt: TGCGCCAGCAGCTCCGGCTACGAGCAGTACTTC
cdr3_aa: CASSSGYEQYF

clone_size: medium-sized
j_call: TRBJ1-6
d_call: TRBD1
v_call: TRBV19
cdr3_nt: TGTGCCAGTAGAACGGACAGGGGTACGAGGTCACCCCTCCACTTT
cdr3_aa: CASRTDRGTRSPLHF

clone_size: .
j_call: TRBJ2-2
d_call: TRBD2
v_call: TRBV5-1
cdr3_nt: TGCGCCAGCAGCCCGCGGACTAGCGGATCCACCGGGGAGCTGTTTTTT
cdr3_aa: CASSPRTSGSTGELFF

clone_size: .
j_call: TRBJ2-1
d_call: TRBD2
v_call: TRBV19
cdr3_nt: TGTGCCAGTAGTGCCACTAGCGAACCCTACAATGAGCAGTTCTTC
cdr3_aa: CASSATSEPYNEQFF

clone_size: once
j_call: TRBJ1-1
d_call: .
v_call: TRBV27
cdr3_nt: TGTGCCAGCAGTCCGCAAGGAGCGAACACTGAAGCTTTCTTT
cdr3_aa: CASSPQGANTEAFF

clone_size: .
j_call: TRBJ2-1
d_call: TRBD1
v_call: TRBV5-6
cdr3_nt: TGTGCCAGCAGCTCCCGACAGGGGGCCTACAATGAGCAGTTCTTC
cdr3_aa: CASSSRQGAYNEQFF

clone_size: .
j_call: TRBJ1-2
d_call: .
v_call: TRBV29-1
cdr3_nt: TGCAGCGTTTCCGCTCCGGACTGGGTCAGCTATGGCTACACCTTC
cdr3_aa: CSVSAPDWVSYGYTF

clone_size: many
j_call: TRBJ1-1
d_call: .
v_call: TRBV4-2
cdr3_nt: TGTGCCAGCAGCCAAGAGCGGGAAGTCACTGAAGCTTTCTTT
cdr3_aa: CASSQEREVTEAFF

clone_size: .
j_call: TRBJ2-7
d_call: .
v_call: TRBV6-5
cdr3_nt: TGTGCCAGCAGTTACTCTCGGGCTAGCCAGACCTACGAGCAGTACTTC
cdr3_aa: CASSYSRASQTYEQYF

clone_size: .
j_call: TRBJ2-5
d_call: .
v_call: TRBV5-1
cdr3_nt: TGCGCCAGCAGCTTGGAAGGACTGGAAGAGACCCAGTACTTC
cdr3_aa: CASSLEGLEETQYF

clone_size: .
j_call: TRBJ1-2
d_call: .
v_call: TRBV11-2
cdr3_nt: TGTGCCAGCAGGGGACTTTATGGCTACACCTTC
cdr3_aa: CASRGLYGYTF

clone_size: .
j_call: TRBJ2-3
d_call: .
v_call: TRBV19
cdr3_nt: TGTGCCAGTAGAAACATGTACACAGATACGCAGTATTTT
cdr3_aa: CASRNMYTDTQYF

clone_size: .
j_call: TRBJ1-1
d_call: TRBD1
v_call: TRBV27
cdr3_nt: TGTGCCAGCAGTTTATCGGGGACAGGGGACACTGAAGCTTTCTTT
cdr3_aa: CASSLSGTGDTEAFF

clone_size: few
j_call: TRBJ1-1
d_call: .
v_call: TRBV28
cdr3_nt: TGTGCCAGCAGTTTAAAGCCCGAGGGCACTGAAGCTTTCTTT
cdr3_aa: CASSLKPEGTEAFF

clone_size: .
j_call: TRBJ2-7
d_call: TRBD1
v_call: TRBV7-2
cdr3_nt: TGTGCCAGCAGCTTATGGGCAGGGGGCTTTAACGAGCAGTACTTC
cdr3_aa: CASSLWAGGFNEQYF

clone_size: .
j_call: TRBJ2-1
d_call: TRBD2
v_call: TRBV7-2
cdr3_nt: TGTGCCAGCAGCTTAGTGGGACTAGAAGTTAATGAGCAGTTCTTC
cdr3_aa: CASSLVGLEVNEQFF

clone_size: few
j_call: TRBJ2-2
d_call: .
v_call: TRBV11-2
cdr3_nt: TGTGCCAGCAGAGGCGACAGGACTTACACCGGGGAGCTGTTTTTT
cdr3_aa: CASRGDRTYTGELFF

clone_size: once
j_call: TRBJ2-1
d_call: .
v_call: TRBV2
cdr3_nt: TGTGCCAGCAGTGAGCTGCTAGCTCAGAATGAGCAGTTCTTC
cdr3_aa: CASSELLAQNEQFF

clone_size: .
j_call: TRBJ2-1
d_call: TRBD1
v_call: TRBV6-6
cdr3_nt: TGTGCCAGCAGCAGGACAGGGGAGGGGGAGCAGTTCTTC
cdr3_aa: CASSRTGEGEQFF

clone_size: few
j_call: TRBJ1-4
d_call: .
v_call: TRBV19
cdr3_nt: TGTGCCAGTAGTAAGAGGGATGGAACTAATGAAAAACTGTTTTTT
cdr3_aa: CASSKRDGTNEKLFF

clone_size: .
j_call: TRBJ2-1
d_call: .
v_call: TRBV19
cdr3_nt: TGTGCCAGTAGTATTTGGAGGGGAGGTTTGAATGAGCAGTTCTTC
cdr3_aa: CASSIWRGGLNEQFF

clone_size: .
j_call: TRBJ2-1
d_call: TRBD2
v_call: TRBV7-3
cdr3_nt: TGTGCCAGCAGCTCCCCTCACTTAACTAGCGGGAGTTACAATGAGCAGTTCTTC
cdr3_aa: CASSSPHLTSGSYNEQFF

clone_size: .
j_call: TRBJ2-7
d_call: TRBD2
v_call: TRBV5-4
cdr3_nt: TGTGCCAGCAGTCCCGGGGATCCTAGCGGGGCCTACGAGCAGTACTTC
cdr3_aa: CASSPGDPSGAYEQYF

clone_size: .
j_call: TRBJ1-6
d_call: TRBD1
v_call: TRBV6-1
cdr3_nt: TGTGCCAGCATCGGACAGGGCTGGAGGGATTCACCCCTCCACTTT
cdr3_aa: CASIGQGWRDSPLHF

clone_size: .
j_call: TRBJ2-1
d_call: TRBD2
v_call: TRBV7-3
cdr3_nt: TGTGCCAGCAGCGTAGCGGGAGGCTCCTACAATGAGCAGTTCTTC
cdr3_aa: CASSVAGGSYNEQFF